This T cell receptor beta chain was recorded in a study of human T cells and chemical hapten exposure. The study's findings and limits: Among expanded TCRs, significantly more large CDR3 similarity clusters formed than among controls. TCRs at a frequency above 1 in 1000 stayed unchanged with DPC sensitization.

Concerning this clonotype: Its specificity is not known.

This CDR3 has 14 residues. V trimming: 5 bases; J trimming: 4 bases; junction bases outside the gene matches: 8. One entry per CDR3 protein results from TCRdb running MiXCR on the RACE reads. Here the sample spans 180,000 or so distinct CDR3 sequences, approximately 15% being singletons. As to time point: patch test 1, 2 weeks after DPC sensitization. Specified treatment: therapeutic diphenylcyclopropenone sensitization with weekly scalp DPC. Whole blood, unfractionated, served as the material for total RNA extraction. The receptor's source is a woman in her thirties with alopecia areata. Some clones in this sample may be carry-over from other donors' samples. V gene TRBV12-3 or TRBV12-4 combines with J gene TRBJ2-7, with 7 positions matching TRBD2. The starting material was whole blood, obtained in connection with sensitization to the hapten diphenylcyclopropenone (DPC). CDR3 in DNA: TGTGCCAGCAGTCAACTAGCGCAGACGTACGAGCAGTACTTC. This codes for CASSQLAQTYEQYF.